A single sample gave rise to the 27 T cell receptor beta chains below, sequenced in a study of T cells after posttransplantation cyclophosphamide. The method was immunoSEQ multiplex PCR; TCRdb's version includes in-frame clones alone and lacks a portion of them. The table shows about 2,800 clones, with about three fifths occurring only once. Cyclophosphamide on days +3 and +4 followed busulfan-fludarabine conditioning and a marrow graft. Sequencing used PBMCs, obtained 30 days after allogeneic stem cell transplant with posttransplant cyclophosphamide. The receptors shown here come from a male patient in his sixties who received an allogeneic stem cell transplant from a related donor and was CMV-positive. Some of these T cells may belong to the graft donor.

The chain couples TRBV5-1 to TRBJ2-3; TRBD2 aligns across 8 bases. The V gene's germline CDR1 is SGHRS and CDR2 YFSETQ. This CDR3 is built from 13 residues. Trimming removed 1 base from V and 8 bases from J; junction bases left unmatched: 3. The CDR3 reads CASSLSGGATQYF. In DNA, the CDR3 is TGCGCCAGCAGCTTGAGCGGGGGAGCTACGCAGTATTTT.

This clone was seen only a few times. The rearrangement uses TRBV25-1 and TRBJ1-4; 7 nucleotides line up with TRBD1. Germline V gene sequence: CDR1 MGHDK, CDR2 SYGVNS. This CDR3 contains 15 residues. After removal of 5 bases from V and 6 bases from J, the junction contained 9 bases not matched to a gene. CDR3 bases: TGTGCCAGCAGTAATCTCCGGGACAGAGATGAAAAACTGTTTTTT. Encoded protein: CASSNLRDRDEKLFF.

V and J are TRBV7-6 and TRBJ2-2, with D perhaps TRBD2 (6 bases). Germline V CDR1 and CDR2: SGHVS, FNYEAQ. The CDR3 runs to 14 residues. Trimming shortened V by 5 bases and J by 4 bases, and 11 bases separated the two germline ends. The CDR3 DNA reads TGTGCCAGCAGCATGGGACTCTTCACCGGGGAGCTGTTTTTT. Translating it yields CASSMGLFTGELFF.

The CDR3 nucleotides read TGCAGCGATCGACAGACAGGACGTGGCTACACCTTC. It yields the protein CSDRQTGRGYTF. The rearrangement links TRBV29-1 to TRBJ1-2, with D possibly being TRBD1 (6 bases). This CDR3 has 12 amino acids. The V gene lost 7 bases and the J gene lost 7 bases, with 16 bases spanning the gap. Looked up from germline, CDR1 is SQVTM and CDR2 is ANQGSEA.

As concerns this clone: This CDR3 is also generated by other DNA sequences in the sample. The chain carries TRBV6-1 and TRBJ1-2; D unresolved. The CDR3 consists of 13 residues. Germline V gives CDR1 MNHNS, CDR2 SASEGT. Trimming removed 7 bases from V and 6 bases from J, with 15 bases in between. CDR3 loop: CASNVVGGDGYTF. The CDR3 DNA follows: TGTGCCAGCAACGTAGTGGGCGGGGATGGCTACACCTTC.

This chain joins TRBV28 and TRBJ2-5; D possibly corresponds to TRBD1 (6 bases). The V end lost 5 bases, the J end lost 7 bases, and 23 bases lay between the germline ends. The CDR3 spans 16 residues. Germline CDR1 reads MDHEN; CDR2 reads SYDVKM. The CDR3 nucleotides are TGTGCCAGCAGTGCGAATGGGGGCGGAGAAGGGGGGACCCAGTACTTC. It codes for CASSANGGGEGGTQYF.

This clone was seen more than once but under ten times. The rearrangement uses TRBV12-5 and TRBJ2-5; 7 bases line up with TRBD1. With 5 bases clipped from V and 3 bases from J, the junction kept 6 bases outside the gene matches. Germline V lookup: CDR1 LGHNT, CDR2 FRNRAP. This CDR3 comprises 14 residues. In DNA form, the CDR3 reads TGTGCTAGTGGTGAACAGGGGTATAAAGAGACCCAGTACTTC. It codes for CASGEQGYKETQYF. The variable domain in full, with the rest retrieved from reference TRBV12-5 and TRBJ2-5, is DARVTQTPRHKVTEMGQEVTMRCQPILGHNTVFWYRQTMMQGLELLAYFRNRAPLDDSGMPKDRFSAEMPDATLATLKIQPSEPRDSAVYFCASGEQGYKETQYFGPGTRLLVL.

The V gene is TRBV11-3, the J gene TRBJ2-3, with D hard to call. Trimming removed 3 bases at V and 6 bases at J, with 4 bases between. The CDR3 is 11 residues long. Germline CDR1 reads SGHNT; CDR2 reads YENEEA. The CDR3 is CASSFQDTQYF. In DNA form, the CDR3 reads TGTGCCAGCAGCTTTCAGGATACGCAGTATTTT.

This clone was observed a single time. The chain employs TRBV18 and TRBJ2-1, with 13 positions matching TRBD2. CDR1 and CDR2 (germline): KGHSH, LQKENI. The CDR3 loop spans 15 amino acids. With 6 bases clipped from V and 5 bases from J, the junction kept 4 bases outside the gene matches. The CDR3 region has the DNA TGTGCCAGCTCCCCGGGACTAGCGGGGAACAATGAGCAGTTCTTC. Its translation is CASSPGLAGNNEQFF.

This rearrangement joins TRBV4-1 to TRBJ2-7, with D possibly being TRBD1 (5 bases). Trimming stripped 4 bases from V and 3 bases from J, with 10 bases between. This CDR3 region has 13 residues. Germline values: CDR1 MGHRA, CDR2 YSYEKL. CDR3 amino acids: CASSLTDNYEQYF. The DNA of the CDR3 is TGCGCCAGCAGCCTGACAGATAACTACGAGCAGTACTTC.

The sample holds a few counts of this clone. The chain links TRBV5-1 to TRBJ2-7; no firm D call. Trimming took 1 base from V and 2 from J, leaving 4 bases between them. The CDR3 is 12 amino acids. From germline, CDR1 is SGHRS and CDR2 YFSETQ. The CDR3 reads CASSLNTYEQYF. The CDR3 coding sequence is TGCGCCAGCAGCTTGAACACCTACGAGCAGTACTTC.

The chain has TRBV30 and TRBJ1-2; TRBD1 matches 7 bases. Germline V CDR1 and CDR2: GTSNPN, SVGIG (reference sequence). The CDR3 covers 14 residues. V lost 0 bases to trimming and J lost 13 bases; unmatched junction nucleotides: 14. CDR3 region: CAWSVHRGRLFATF. CDR3 in DNA: TGTGCCTGGAGTGTTCACAGGGGCCGCCTTTTTGCCACCTTC.

The chain employs TRBV15 and TRBJ2-1, with 12 bases aligning to TRBD1. The germline gives CDR1 LNHNV, CDR2 YYDKDF (reference sequence). Unmatched junction bases numbered 6, after V lost 4 bases and J lost 8 bases. CDR3 length: 15 amino acids. CDR3 in amino acids: CATSKGTGGIDEQFF. For the CDR3, the DNA is TGTGCCACCAGCAAAGGGACAGGGGGCATCGATGAGCAGTTCTTC.

The chain is built from TRBV21-1 and TRBJ2-1; the listed D gene, TRBD2, was not tested against the DNA. TRBV21-1 is a documented pseudogene. The CDR3 has 17 amino acids. The CDR3 spells CASSSEVAHHSDNEQFF. CDR3 in DNA: TGTGCCAGCAGCTCAGAAGTAGCACACCATTCCGACAATGAGCAGTTCTTC.

DNA of the CDR3: TGTGCCAGCAGCCCCCAGTTGGGGCCCTACGAGCAGTACTTC. Translating it yields CASSPQLGPYEQYF. The chain has TRBV7-2 and TRBJ2-7; a weak D match, TRBD1 (5 bases). CDR3 length equals 14 residues. Germline loops: CDR1 SGHTA, CDR2 FQGNSA. V lost 5 bases and J 2 bases, leaving 13 bases between the germline ends.

This clone has only one observation. The chain carries TRBV5-1 and TRBJ2-3; 7 bases match TRBD2. J was trimmed by 2 bases and V by 9 bases; bases with no gene match: 9. The CDR3 extends over 14 amino acids. Germline values: CDR1 SGHRS, CDR2 YFSETQ. CDR3 bases: TGCGCCACCAGACGGGGGGATACCACAGATACGCAGTATTTT. Translating gives CATRRGDTTDTQYF.

The V and J genes are TRBV9 and TRBJ1-1, with TRBD1 identical over 7 bases. CDR1 SGDLS and CDR2 YYNGEE come from the germline V gene. The CDR3 runs 18 residues. V dropped 0 bases and J dropped 3; count of bases not matched to a gene: 14. CDR3 bases: TGTGCCAGCAGCGTAGAGGGTCAGGGGGTGGGAGAGGACACTGAAGCTTTCTTT. It translates to CASSVEGQGVGEDTEAFF.

V gene TRBV6-6 combines with J gene TRBJ2-7, with 7 bases that match TRBD1. The CDR3 extends over 13 amino acids. The germline V gene has CDR1 MNHNY and CDR2 SVGAGI (reference sequence). The V and J ends lost 4 bases and 3 bases, in that order; junction bases with no gene match: 3. Written as DNA, the CDR3 is TGTGCCAGCAGTTTGCGGACAGGCTACGAGCAGTACTTC. Translating it yields CASSLRTGYEQYF.

This chain links TRBV9 with TRBJ1-1, with D unresolved. The CDR3 extends over 14 amino acids. V lost 0 bases and J lost 1, with 7 bases in between. Germline CDR1 is SGDLS and CDR2 is YYNGEE. CDR3: CASSVGRANTEAFF. The CDR3 region has the DNA TGTGCCAGCAGCGTAGGGAGGGCGAACACTGAAGCTTTCTTT.

J is TRBJ1-1 and V is TRBV5-5; D is undetermined. This CDR3 has 12 residues. V was pared by 2 bases and J by 5 bases, with 7 bases between. CDR1 and CDR2 from the germline V gene are SGHKS and YYEKEE (reference sequence). The chain's CDR3 is CASSLEGTEAFF. For the CDR3, the DNA is TGTGCCAGCAGCTTAGAGGGAACTGAAGCTTTCTTT.

The table lists this clone with a count of one. CDR3 loop: CASSLVSYRGTNYEQYF. Written as DNA, the CDR3 is TGTGCCAGCAGCTTAGTATCTTACAGGGGAACTAACTACGAGCAGTACTTC. The chain has TRBV11-2 and TRBJ2-7; 7 bases are a match to TRBD1. Germline V gene data show CDR1 as SGHAT and CDR2 as FQNNGV. Trimming at V came to 1 base and at J to 3 bases, leaving 12 bases not matched to a gene. This CDR3 contains 17 residues.

V gene TRBV5-1 combines with J gene TRBJ2-1, with a tentative D call TRBD2 (6 bases). Germline assignment: CDR1 SGHRS and CDR2 YFSETQ. Trimming left V 0 bases short and J 0 bases short, with 10 bases between. This CDR3 contains 16 residues. The DNA of the CDR3 is TGCGCCAGCAGCTTGGAGGTGCGGGGCTCCTACAATGAGCAGTTCTTC. As protein: CASSLEVRGSYNEQFF.

This chain uses TRBV5-6 with TRBJ1-2, with no clear D. CDR3 length: 14 residues. The germline V and J ends were trimmed by 1 base and 4 bases, with 11 bases remaining between them. Germline V lookup: CDR1 SGHDT, CDR2 YYEEEE. CDR3 coding DNA: TGTGCCAGCAGCTTGCCGACACCCGTCTATGGCTACACCTTC. Its translation: CASSLPTPVYGYTF.

This clone occurred a few times. The V gene is TRBV5-8, the J gene TRBJ2-7; D is ambiguous. This CDR3 is 14 amino acids long. Trimming stripped 0 bases from V and 3 bases from J, with 10 bases between. From germline, CDR1 is SGHTS and CDR2 YDEGEE. The DNA of the CDR3 is TGTGCCAGCAGCTTGGGAGGCGATTTCTACGAGCAGTACTTC. It translates to CASSLGGDFYEQYF.

The chain carries TRBV7-9 and TRBJ1-6; D is possibly TRBD1 (5 bases). CDR1 and CDR2 (germline): SEHNR, FQNEAQ (reference sequence). Trimming left V 3 bases short and J 0 bases short, with 9 bases between. The CDR3 is 16 residues long. CDR3 nucleotides: TGTGCCAGCAGCTTTGGGGGGAGCTCCTATAATTCACCCCTCCACTTT. Protein: CASSFGGSSYNSPLHF. The entire variable domain, with the rest obtained from reference TRBV7-9 and TRBJ1-6, is as follows: DTGVSQNPRHKITKRGQNVTFRCDPISEHNRLYWYRQTLGQGPEFLTYFQNEAQLEKSRLLSDRFSAERPKGSFSTLEIQRTEQGDSAMYLCASSFGGSSYNSPLHFGNGTRLTVT.

This chain links TRBV7-2 with TRBJ2-5; tentatively, D is TRBD1 (6 bases). The J call may be in error: the DNA end matches TRBJ2-7 better. CDR3 length: 16 amino acids. Germline-derived CDR1 and CDR2 are SGHTA and FQGNSA. The CDR3 sequence is CASSSLGGAGSYEQYF. CDR3 sequence (DNA): TGTGCCAGCAGCTCGTTAGGGGGAGCAGGGTCCTACGAGCAGTACTTC.

The J gene is TRBJ1-1, the V gene TRBV4-3; D is undetermined. The CDR3 runs to 14 residues. Looked up from germline, CDR1 is LGHNA and CDR2 is YSLEER. Trimming left V 4 bases short and J 1 base short, with 10 bases between. CDR3 coding DNA: TGCGCCAGCAGCCGGAATTGGGCGAACACTGAAGCTTTCTTT. This codes for CASSRNWANTEAFF.